This TCR beta chain was identified in a study of control samples from healthy donors and cancer patients (dated by TCRdb to 2019 to 2021). Of note for this clone: Its antigen specificity is not known. One base away there is no much larger clone; base qualities are not given.

Spanning cysteine to phenylalanine, the CDR3 consists of 13 amino acids. The read is trimmed to its CDR3 DNA, 39 bases read in frame from base 1. The germline V gene (reference sequence) gives CDR1 as SGHNT and CDR2 as YYREEE. V is reduced by 2 bases and J by 7 bases, leaving a spacing of 7 bases between them. Libraries were built with the immunoSEQ multiplex PCR assay. The source is immuneACCESS, and TCRdb retained only in-frame sequences with V and J called. Part of the clones is not carried over; for the studies checked, unresolved V genes explain less than half of this, and the remainder is unexplained. The sample table contains approximately 220,000 clones; only one count was recorded for just under 95% of them. Jointly, the top ten make up more than 1.3% of the sample.

The TCR was taken from a man aged 45-60 years in good health. The V and J genes are TRBV5-4 and TRBJ1-6; no D segment can be confidently identified. The material sequenced was blood. The sequenced DNA is TGTGCCAGCAGCTTCGGACCCAATTCACCCCTCCACTTT. It translates to CASSFGPNSPLHF. Outside the CDR3, residues come from the reference TRBV5-4 and TRBJ1-6 proteins, so the full variable domain is: ETGVTQSPTHLIKTRGQQVTLRCSSQSGHNTVSWYQQALGQGPQFIFQYYREEENGRGNFPPRFSGLQFPNYSSELNVNALELDDSALYLCASSFGPNSPLHFGNGTRLTVT.